The clone carrying this T cell receptor (beta chain) has more than one count but fewer than ten. Antigen: not known. CDR3 length: 14 amino acids. The V gene's germline CDR1 is DFQATT and CDR2 SNEGSKA (reference sequence). This specimen comes from a study of T-cell reconstitution after alpha-beta-depleted transplantation in children. Study-level findings and limits: High day-60 TCRbeta diversity in some patients came from surviving recipient T cells and thymic progenitors. Roughly two months post-transplant, alpha-beta T cells reportedly originated from several hundred graft clones that had expanded.

TCRbeta library preparation incorporated unique molecular identifiers. TCRdb called the PCR reads again in MiXCR, with one record for every CDR3 protein. The table shows fewer than 750,000 distinct CDR3 sequences, with 25% to 30% occurring only once. The chain couples TRBV20-1 to TRBJ1-1, with D possibly TRBD1 on 5 matching bases. The sample was PBMCs, taken before TCRalphabeta/CD19-depleted stem cell transplant. This TCR was recovered from a boy in the first two years of life with Wiskott-Aldrich syndrome, due to receive a stem cell transplant. CDR3 amino acids: CSRNRAGLNTEAFF. The CDR3 coding sequence is TGCAGCCGTAACCGAGCGGGACTGAACACTGAAGCTTTCTTT.